These 23 T cell receptor beta chains came from one sample sequenced in a study of blood T cell repertoires in COVID-19. TCRdb's table, derived via immunoSEQ multiplex PCR, lists solely in-frame clones and lacks some. The data show about 240,000 clones, 85% to 90% seen once. Material for sequencing was PBMCs or T cells enriched from blood (not recorded which). These receptors were collected from a woman in her twenties or thirties who had recovered from COVID-19.

The gene calls are TRBV2 and TRBJ2-6; 10 bases match TRBD2. V shed 0 bases and J 0 bases; nucleotides not matched to a gene: 11. CDR1 and CDR2 (germline): SNHLY, FYNNEI. The CDR3 is 21 residues long. CDR3 sequence (DNA): TGTGCCAGCAGTGAAGCGGGGGCGACTAGCGGGTACCTCTCTGGGGCCAACGTCCTGACTTTC. It encodes CASSEAGATSGYLSGANVLTF.

The rearrangement joins TRBV13 to TRBJ2-3, with TRBD1 as a possible D gene (5 bases). The CDR3 spans 14 residues. Germline CDR1 PRHDT, CDR2 FYEKMQ (reference sequence). The ends were cut back, 5 bases at V and 1 base at J, with 10 bases in the middle. The CDR3, as DNA: TGTGCCAGCAGCAGGGAAGGGGGCACAGATACGCAGTATTTT. This codes for CASSREGGTDTQYF.

The chain is built from TRBV4-3 and TRBJ1-2; 10 nucleotides agree with TRBD1. CDR3 length equals 15 residues. V trimming: 1 base; J trimming: 7 bases; junction bases outside the gene matches: 6. The germline CDR1 and CDR2 sequences are LGHNA and YSLEER. The CDR3 DNA reads as TGCGCCAGCAGCCAAGCGGACAGGGGGTTTAGTGGCTACACCTTC. Translated: CASSQADRGFSGYTF.

The rearrangement links TRBV19 to TRBJ1-5; D gene unclear. The CDR3 extends over 13 amino acids. Germline assignment: CDR1 LNHDA and CDR2 SQIVND (reference sequence). Trimming removed 5 bases from V and 6 bases from J, with 11 bases in between. In DNA, the CDR3 is TGTGCCAGTAGTTCAAGTGGAGGTCAGCCCCAGCATTTT. Amino acid sequence: CASSSSGGQPQHF.

This chain uses TRBV25-1 with TRBJ1-2; 8 nucleotides match TRBD1. Germline V gene lookup returns CDR1 MGHDK and CDR2 SYGVNS. The CDR3 length is 13 residues. V was clipped by 0 bases and J by 9 bases; unmatched bases: 3. The CDR3 loop is CASSEYGTGRYTF. CDR3 in DNA: TGTGCCAGCAGTGAATACGGGACAGGCCGCTACACCTTC.

This chain links TRBV28 with TRBJ1-3; 8 positions agree with TRBD1. The V gene's germline CDR1 is MDHEN and CDR2 SYDVKM. The CDR3 is 16 residues long. Trimming cost V 5 bases and J 1 base; bases outside gene matches: 7. CDR3 sequence: CASSRDRFVSGNTIYF. CDR3 nucleotides: TGTGCCAGCAGTCGGGACAGGTTTGTATCTGGAAACACCATATATTTT.

The rearrangement joins TRBV4-3 to TRBJ1-2, with TRBD1 as a possible D gene (6 bases). Per the germline V gene, CDR1 is LGHNA and CDR2 is YSLEER. The germline V and J ends were trimmed by 6 bases and 2 bases, with 13 bases remaining between them. The CDR3 has 14 residues. CDR3 region: CASSTDRLNYGYTF. The CDR3 nucleotides are TGCGCCAGCAGTACCGACAGGCTAAACTATGGCTACACCTTC.

The V gene is TRBV3-1 (or the pseudogene TRBV3-2), the J gene TRBJ2-1, with TRBD2 matching 9 bases. Germline V gene data show CDR1 as LGHDT and CDR2 as YNNKEL (reference sequence). This CDR3 contains 16 residues. Trimming at V came to 2 bases and at J to 8 bases, leaving 10 bases not matched to a gene. This CDR3 reads CASSQLLAGYGDEQFF. CDR3 bases: TGTGCCAGCAGCCAACTACTAGCGGGTTATGGAGATGAGCAGTTCTTC.

J is TRBJ2-3 and V is TRBV19; D not certain. V lost 5 bases and J 2 bases, leaving 11 bases between the germline ends. Germline-derived CDR1 and CDR2 are LNHDA and SQIVND (reference sequence). The CDR3 runs 14 residues. The CDR3 nucleotides read TGTGCCAGTAGTGTAGCACTCCCCACAGATACGCAGTATTTT. This codes for CASSVALPTDTQYF. The entire variable domain, with the rest obtained from reference TRBV19 and TRBJ2-3, is as follows: DGGITQSPKYLFRKEGQNVTLSCEQNLNHDAMYWYRQDPGQGLRLIYYSQIVNDFQKGDIAEGYSVSREKKESFPLTVTSAQKNPTAFYLCASSVALPTDTQYFGPGTRLTVL.

CDR3 DNA: TGTGCCAGCAGCTATCCTACGGGTAATTCACCCCTCCACTTT. It specifies CASSYPTGNSPLHF. V usage is TRBV11-2 and J usage is TRBJ1-6; unclear D gene. The V gene lost 4 bases and the J gene lost 6 bases, with 10 bases spanning the gap. In germline, CDR1 is SGHAT, CDR2 FQNNGV. The CDR3 covers 14 residues.

The J gene is TRBJ2-7, the V gene TRBV11-2, with a possible D match to TRBD1 (5 bases). The V gene lost 2 bases and the J gene lost 0 bases, with 11 bases spanning the gap. The CDR3 has 15 amino acids. CDR1 and CDR2 from the germline V gene are SGHAT and FQNNGV. The CDR3 DNA is TGTGCCAGCAGCTTACTCTCAGGGTTCTCCTACGAGCAGTACTTC. Amino acid sequence: CASSLLSGFSYEQYF.

This clone was picked up a small number of times. This rearrangement joins TRBV19 to TRBJ1-2; D not certain. The CDR3 is made up of 13 amino acids. Germline CDR1 reads LNHDA; CDR2 reads SQIVND (reference sequence). V lost 9 bases and J 6 bases, leaving 17 bases between the germline ends. The CDR3, as DNA: TGTGCCAGCACGGGCCTGGGAGGAGATGGCTACACCTTC. Translating it yields CASTGLGGDGYTF.

This chain connects TRBV28 to TRBJ1-5, with a tentative D call TRBD1 (6 bases). Trimming cost V 6 bases and J 2 bases, with 11 bases left between them. The CDR3 length is 14 residues. Germline V gene data show CDR1 as MDHEN and CDR2 as SYDVKM. CDR3 DNA sequence: TGTGCCAGCAGCTTCAACAGGGGCAATCAGCCCCAGCATTTT. It codes for CASSFNRGNQPQHF.

The chain recombines TRBV5-8 with TRBJ2-1; 9 bases fit TRBD2. The CDR3 runs 13 residues. Germline CDR1 SGHTS, CDR2 YDEGEE. V lost 10 bases to trimming and J lost 2 bases; unmatched junction nucleotides: 4. The CDR3, as DNA: TGTGCCGACACTAGCGGGCCCTACAATGAGCAGTTCTTC. As protein: CADTSGPYNEQFF.

The chain links TRBV10-3 to TRBJ1-5, with 8 bases that match TRBD1. The CDR3 runs to 15 residues. Per the germline V gene, CDR1 is ENHRY and CDR2 is SYGVKD. The J segment lost 4 bases and the V segment lost 4 bases, leaving 6 bases of the junction unmatched. In DNA form, the CDR3 reads TGTGCCATCAGTGCGGGACAGGTGTTGAATCAGCCCCAGCATTTT. It encodes CAISAGQVLNQPQHF.

This chain joins TRBV19 and TRBJ2-7; tentative D call: TRBD1 (5 bases). The CDR3 runs 16 residues. CDR1 is LNHDA, CDR2 SQIVND, per germline (reference sequence). Trimming shortened V by 5 bases and J by 0 bases, and 17 bases separated the two germline ends. The chain's CDR3 is CASSRSLTDFSYEQYF. DNA of the CDR3: TGTGCCAGTAGTCGGTCATTGACAGATTTCTCCTACGAGCAGTACTTC.

The J gene is TRBJ1-5, the V gene TRBV6-5, with D maybe TRBD1 (5 bases). V gave up 4 bases and J gave up 6 bases, with 19 bases separating them. The CDR3 sequence is 16 residues long. The germline gives CDR1 MNHEY, CDR2 SVGAGI. This chain's CDR3 is CASSSAGPRVAQPQHF. The CDR3 DNA is TGTGCCAGCAGTTCGGCCGGGCCCAGGGTGGCTCAGCCCCAGCATTTT.

This chain joins TRBV3-1 (or the pseudogene TRBV3-2) and TRBJ1-1, with TRBD1 as a possible D gene (6 bases). The CDR3 has 13 residues. Germline CDR1 reads LGHDT; CDR2 reads YNNKEL (reference sequence). The ends were cut back, 8 bases at V and 2 bases at J, with 12 bases in the middle. Here the CDR3 DNA reads TGTGCCAGCGGGGGGGGGCTCAACACTGAAGCTTTCTTT. Translated: CASGGGLNTEAFF.

The chain couples TRBV28 to TRBJ1-3, with D tentatively TRBD1 (5 bases). Trimming took 4 bases from V and 3 from J, leaving 19 bases between them. The germline CDR1 and CDR2 sequences are MDHEN and SYDVKM. CDR3 length: 17 amino acids. The CDR3 sequence is CASSSPGWGFGGNTIYF. The CDR3 DNA reads as TGTGCCAGCAGTTCTCCCGGATGGGGCTTCGGTGGAAACACCATATATTTT.

This sequence joins TRBV6-5 and TRBJ2-4; a weak D match, TRBD2 (6 bases). V was clipped by 4 bases and J by 8 bases, with 21 bases between them. CDR3 length: 16 amino acids. Per germline, CDR1 MNHEY and CDR2 SVGAGI. The CDR3 bases are TGTGCCAGCAGTTCCCCCTCAGGGACTCCCCCCGACATTCAGTACTTC. Translated: CASSSPSGTPPDIQYF.

This chain connects TRBV7-9 to TRBJ2-5; D remains ambiguous. Germline lookup yields CDR1 SEHNR and CDR2 FQNEAQ (reference sequence). The CDR3 contains 14 residues. Trimming removed 5 bases at V and 0 bases at J, with 10 bases between. CDR3 coding DNA: TGTGCCAGCAGCCCCCGTTCGTACCAAGAGACCCAGTACTTC. Translation gives CASSPRSYQETQYF.

V is TRBV30 and J is TRBJ1-5, with TRBD1 identical over 10 bases. Looked up from germline, CDR1 is GTSNPN and CDR2 is SVGIG (reference sequence). Trimming at V came to 5 bases and at J to 6 bases, leaving 7 bases not matched to a gene. The CDR3 is 14 amino acids. CDR3 DNA: TGTGCCTGGGGGACAGGGGAGGTAACTCAGCCCCAGCATTTT. Its translation: CAWGTGEVTQPQHF.

This chain connects TRBV19 to TRBJ1-2; 10 nucleotides agree with TRBD1. The germline V gene has CDR1 LNHDA and CDR2 SQIVND (reference sequence). V was clipped by 3 bases and J by 0 bases; unmatched bases: 4. The CDR3 contains 16 residues. The CDR3, as DNA: TGTGCCAGTAGTATTCGAGACAGGGGGCCTAACTATGGCTACACCTTC. Amino acid sequence: CASSIRDRGPNYGYTF.